Detailed here is one TCR beta chain. The antigen remains unidentified. From the 5' RACE reads, TCRdb called clonotypes with MiXCR, one entry per CDR3 protein. This sample yields approximately 260,000 distinct CDR3 sequences, of which roughly 8.6% are seen a single time; under 7.5% belongs to the top ten. This specimen comes from a study of CD8 T cells in ankylosing spondylitis. Germline V gene sequence: CDR1 DFQATT, CDR2 SNEGSKA (reference sequence). V lost 1 base, J lost 5 bases, and 20 bases stayed unmatched. There are 19 residues in the CDR3. Regarding the study as a whole: Both synovial fluid and blood in reactive arthritis had previously been reported to carry some motif variants. The study looked at matched synovial fluid samples from ankylosing spondylitis patients. Disease-linked clones were reported to be significantly enriched there. Blood from ankylosing spondylitis patients appeared to carry a characteristic roughly 8-variant TCR beta motif.

The clonotype was recovered from a male donor with ankylosing spondylitis or in good health (not recorded which). This chain links TRBV20-1 with TRBJ2-1; TRBD2 aligns across 7 bases. The specimen was blood, either unsorted or a sorted T cell fraction (not recorded which). The CDR3 DNA reads as TGCAGTGCTAGAGTGGGCGGGAGCGGTTACCTCCCGGTCGACAATGAGCAGTTCTTC. Translating gives CSARVGGSGYLPVDNEQFF.